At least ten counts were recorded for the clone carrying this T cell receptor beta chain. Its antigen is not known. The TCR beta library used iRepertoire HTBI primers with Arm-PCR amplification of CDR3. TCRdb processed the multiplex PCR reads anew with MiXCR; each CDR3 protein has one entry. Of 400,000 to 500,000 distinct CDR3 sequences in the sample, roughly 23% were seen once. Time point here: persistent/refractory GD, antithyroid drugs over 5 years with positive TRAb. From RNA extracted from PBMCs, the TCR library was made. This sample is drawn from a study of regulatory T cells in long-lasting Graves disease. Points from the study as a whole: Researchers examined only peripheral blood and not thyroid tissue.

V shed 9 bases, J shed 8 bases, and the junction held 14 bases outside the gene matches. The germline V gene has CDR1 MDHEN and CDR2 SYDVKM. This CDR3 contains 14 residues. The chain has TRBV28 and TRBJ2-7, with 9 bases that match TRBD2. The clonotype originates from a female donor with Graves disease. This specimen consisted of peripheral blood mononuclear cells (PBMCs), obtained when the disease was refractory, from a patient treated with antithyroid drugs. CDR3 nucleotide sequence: TGTGCCAGTAGTGAGGCTAGCGGGAATGGAAAGCAGTACTTC. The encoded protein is CASSEASGNGKQYF.